This paragraph reports one TCR beta chain. Its antigen remains unknown. TCRdb re-called the 5' RACE reads and gives one entry per CDR3 protein, without DNA. This repertoire includes 210,000 or so distinct CDR3 sequences. These data are taken from a study of monozygotic twins with inflammatory bowel disease. General study results and limits: Discrimination among different T cell subtypes was not achievable.

The V gene's germline CDR1 is MNHNS and CDR2 SASEGT. The CDR3 spans 13 residues. The chain combines TRBV6-1 with TRBJ1-2; TCRdb outputs TRBD1, but without DNA this stays unchecked. The clonotype originates from a human donor with ulcerative colitis or Crohn's disease, or a healthy co-twin of an affected twin (not recorded which). Source material: blood. CDR3 region: CASSEQGGYGYTF.